This T cell receptor beta chain was retrieved from a study of cytomegalovirus exposure and HLA in healthy donors. Overall study: One earlier analysis, a look at approximately 180 million T cells, found roughly 110 million unique TCR beta sequences. Study findings and constraints: Researchers reported that a few CMV-associated chains were confirmed in vitro as CMV antigen-specific. A later examination showed that TCR association rates differed by HLA locus, with DRB1 most and HLA-C fewest.

As to this clone: Its antigen is currently unknown.

The primer mix had 60 Vbeta and 13 Jbeta primers. TCRdb's table, derived via immunoSEQ multiplex PCR, lists solely in-frame clones and lacks some. The sample carries about 170,000 clones, over 60% recorded once. CDR3 length: 14 amino acids. Germline V CDR1 and CDR2: WNHNN, SYGVQD (reference sequence). V gave up 2 bases and J gave up 6 bases, with 13 bases separating them. Material: PBMCs. The gene calls are TRBV10-1 and TRBJ1-1, with D possibly matching TRBD1 (5 bases). This clonotype was sampled from a middle-aged man in good health and CMV-seropositive. The CDR3 region is CASSEGAAGPEAFF. In nucleotides, the CDR3 is TGCGCCAGCAGTGAGGGGGCGGCAGGTCCTGAAGCTTTCTTT.